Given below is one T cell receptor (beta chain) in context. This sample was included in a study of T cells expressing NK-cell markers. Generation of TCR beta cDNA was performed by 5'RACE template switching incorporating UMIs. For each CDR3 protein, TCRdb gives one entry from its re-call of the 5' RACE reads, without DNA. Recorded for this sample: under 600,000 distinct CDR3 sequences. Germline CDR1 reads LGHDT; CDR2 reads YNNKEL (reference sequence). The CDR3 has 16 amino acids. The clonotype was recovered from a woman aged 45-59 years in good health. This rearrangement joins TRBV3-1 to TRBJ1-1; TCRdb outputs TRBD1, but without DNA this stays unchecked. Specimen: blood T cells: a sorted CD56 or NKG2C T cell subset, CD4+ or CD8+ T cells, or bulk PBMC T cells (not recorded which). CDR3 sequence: CASSLSAPGGRFEAFF.